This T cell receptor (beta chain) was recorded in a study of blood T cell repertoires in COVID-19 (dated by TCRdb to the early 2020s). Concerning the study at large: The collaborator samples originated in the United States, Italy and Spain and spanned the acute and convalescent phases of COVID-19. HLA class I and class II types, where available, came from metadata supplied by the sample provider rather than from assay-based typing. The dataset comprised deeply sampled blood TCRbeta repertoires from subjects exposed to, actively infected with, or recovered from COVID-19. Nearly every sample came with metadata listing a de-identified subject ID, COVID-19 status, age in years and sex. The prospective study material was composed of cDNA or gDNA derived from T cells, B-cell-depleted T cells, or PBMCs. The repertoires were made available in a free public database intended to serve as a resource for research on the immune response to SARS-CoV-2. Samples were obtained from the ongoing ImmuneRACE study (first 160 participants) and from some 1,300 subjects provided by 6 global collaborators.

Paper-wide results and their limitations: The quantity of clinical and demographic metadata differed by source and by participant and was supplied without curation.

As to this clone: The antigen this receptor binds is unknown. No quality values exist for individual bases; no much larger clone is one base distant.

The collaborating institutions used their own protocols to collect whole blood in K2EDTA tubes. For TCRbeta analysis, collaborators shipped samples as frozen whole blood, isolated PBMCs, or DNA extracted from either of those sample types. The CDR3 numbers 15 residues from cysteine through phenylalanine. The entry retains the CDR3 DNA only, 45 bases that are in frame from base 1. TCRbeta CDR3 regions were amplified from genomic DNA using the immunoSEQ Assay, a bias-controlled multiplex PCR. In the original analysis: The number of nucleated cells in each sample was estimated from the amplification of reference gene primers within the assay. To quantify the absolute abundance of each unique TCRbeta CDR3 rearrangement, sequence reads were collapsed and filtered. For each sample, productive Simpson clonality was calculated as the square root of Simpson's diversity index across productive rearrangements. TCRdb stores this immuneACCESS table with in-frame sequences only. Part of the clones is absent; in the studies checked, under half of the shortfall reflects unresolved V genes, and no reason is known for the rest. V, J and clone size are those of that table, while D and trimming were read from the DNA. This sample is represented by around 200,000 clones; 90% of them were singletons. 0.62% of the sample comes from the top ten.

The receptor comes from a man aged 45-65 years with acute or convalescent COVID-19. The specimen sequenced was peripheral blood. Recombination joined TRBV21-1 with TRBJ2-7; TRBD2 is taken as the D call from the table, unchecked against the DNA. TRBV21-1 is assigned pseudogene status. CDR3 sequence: CAKQAGGSPSYEQYF. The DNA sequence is TGTGCAAAACAGGCGGGAGGGTCACCTTCCTACGAGCAGTACTTC.